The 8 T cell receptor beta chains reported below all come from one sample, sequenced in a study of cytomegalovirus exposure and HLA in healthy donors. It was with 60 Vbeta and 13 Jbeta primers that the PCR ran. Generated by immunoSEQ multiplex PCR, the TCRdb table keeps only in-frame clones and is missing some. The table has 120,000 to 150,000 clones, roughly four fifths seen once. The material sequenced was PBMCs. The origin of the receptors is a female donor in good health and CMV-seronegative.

In nucleotides, the CDR3 is TGTGCCAGTCTGGGGGACGGACTATTATCCTACGAGCAGTACTTC. This translates into CASLGDGLLSYEQYF. The V gene is TRBV28, the J gene TRBJ2-7; D is possibly TRBD2 (6 bases). The V gene lost 9 bases and the J gene lost 1 base, with 19 bases spanning the gap. CDR3 size: 15 residues. From germline, CDR1 is MDHEN and CDR2 SYDVKM. The full variable domain, rest sourced from reference TRBV28 and TRBJ2-7, is DVKVTQSSRYLVKRTGEKVFLECVQDMDHENMFWYRQDPGLGLRLIYFSYDVKMKEKGDIPEGYSVSREKKERFSLILESASTNQTSMYLCASLGDGLLSYEQYFGPGTRLTVT.

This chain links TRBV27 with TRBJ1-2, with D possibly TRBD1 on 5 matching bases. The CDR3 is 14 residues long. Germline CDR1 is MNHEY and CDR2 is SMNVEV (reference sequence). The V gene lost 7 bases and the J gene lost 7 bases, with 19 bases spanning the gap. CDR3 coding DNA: TGTGCCAGCACGGGGGGTGAGGGCACGGGTGGCTACACCTTC. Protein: CASTGGEGTGGYTF.

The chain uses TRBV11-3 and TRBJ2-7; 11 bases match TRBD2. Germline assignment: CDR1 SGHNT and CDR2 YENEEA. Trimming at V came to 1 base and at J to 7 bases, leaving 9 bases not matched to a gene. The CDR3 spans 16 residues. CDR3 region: CASSLAAGLAGGEQYF. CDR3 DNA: TGTGCCAGCAGCTTAGCGGCAGGACTAGCGGGCGGGGAGCAGTACTTC.

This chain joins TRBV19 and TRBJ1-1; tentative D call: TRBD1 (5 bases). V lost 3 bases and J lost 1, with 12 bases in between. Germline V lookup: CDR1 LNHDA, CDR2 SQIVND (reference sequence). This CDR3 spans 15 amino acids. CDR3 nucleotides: TGTGCCAGTAGTATTGTACAGGTTGGGAACACTGAAGCTTTCTTT. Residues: CASSIVQVGNTEAFF.

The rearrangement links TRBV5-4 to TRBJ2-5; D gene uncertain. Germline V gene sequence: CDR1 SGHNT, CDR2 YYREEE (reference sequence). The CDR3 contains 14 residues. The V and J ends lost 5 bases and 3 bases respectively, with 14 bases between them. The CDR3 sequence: CASSIGSSEETQYF. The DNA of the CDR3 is TGTGCCAGCAGTATTGGATCGAGCGAAGAGACCCAGTACTTC.

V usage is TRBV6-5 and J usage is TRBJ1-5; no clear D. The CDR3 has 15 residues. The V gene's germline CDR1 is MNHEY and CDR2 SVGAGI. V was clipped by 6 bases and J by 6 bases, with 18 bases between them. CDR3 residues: CASREQPSRGQPQHF. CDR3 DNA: TGTGCCAGCAGAGAACAGCCATCCCGTGGTCAGCCCCAGCATTTT.

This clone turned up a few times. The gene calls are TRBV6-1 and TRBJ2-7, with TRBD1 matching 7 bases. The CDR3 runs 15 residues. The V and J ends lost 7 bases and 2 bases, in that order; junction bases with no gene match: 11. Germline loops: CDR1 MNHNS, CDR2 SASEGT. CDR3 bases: TGTGCCAGCACTCCAGGACAGGCCAGTACCTACGAGCAGTACTTC. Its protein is CASTPGQASTYEQYF.

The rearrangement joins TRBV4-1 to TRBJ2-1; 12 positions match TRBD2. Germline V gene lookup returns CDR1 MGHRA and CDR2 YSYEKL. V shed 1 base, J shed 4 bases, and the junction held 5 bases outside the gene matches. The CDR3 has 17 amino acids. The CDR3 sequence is CASSQVELAGGYNEQFF. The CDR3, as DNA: TGCGCCAGCAGCCAAGTCGAACTAGCGGGGGGATACAATGAGCAGTTCTTC.